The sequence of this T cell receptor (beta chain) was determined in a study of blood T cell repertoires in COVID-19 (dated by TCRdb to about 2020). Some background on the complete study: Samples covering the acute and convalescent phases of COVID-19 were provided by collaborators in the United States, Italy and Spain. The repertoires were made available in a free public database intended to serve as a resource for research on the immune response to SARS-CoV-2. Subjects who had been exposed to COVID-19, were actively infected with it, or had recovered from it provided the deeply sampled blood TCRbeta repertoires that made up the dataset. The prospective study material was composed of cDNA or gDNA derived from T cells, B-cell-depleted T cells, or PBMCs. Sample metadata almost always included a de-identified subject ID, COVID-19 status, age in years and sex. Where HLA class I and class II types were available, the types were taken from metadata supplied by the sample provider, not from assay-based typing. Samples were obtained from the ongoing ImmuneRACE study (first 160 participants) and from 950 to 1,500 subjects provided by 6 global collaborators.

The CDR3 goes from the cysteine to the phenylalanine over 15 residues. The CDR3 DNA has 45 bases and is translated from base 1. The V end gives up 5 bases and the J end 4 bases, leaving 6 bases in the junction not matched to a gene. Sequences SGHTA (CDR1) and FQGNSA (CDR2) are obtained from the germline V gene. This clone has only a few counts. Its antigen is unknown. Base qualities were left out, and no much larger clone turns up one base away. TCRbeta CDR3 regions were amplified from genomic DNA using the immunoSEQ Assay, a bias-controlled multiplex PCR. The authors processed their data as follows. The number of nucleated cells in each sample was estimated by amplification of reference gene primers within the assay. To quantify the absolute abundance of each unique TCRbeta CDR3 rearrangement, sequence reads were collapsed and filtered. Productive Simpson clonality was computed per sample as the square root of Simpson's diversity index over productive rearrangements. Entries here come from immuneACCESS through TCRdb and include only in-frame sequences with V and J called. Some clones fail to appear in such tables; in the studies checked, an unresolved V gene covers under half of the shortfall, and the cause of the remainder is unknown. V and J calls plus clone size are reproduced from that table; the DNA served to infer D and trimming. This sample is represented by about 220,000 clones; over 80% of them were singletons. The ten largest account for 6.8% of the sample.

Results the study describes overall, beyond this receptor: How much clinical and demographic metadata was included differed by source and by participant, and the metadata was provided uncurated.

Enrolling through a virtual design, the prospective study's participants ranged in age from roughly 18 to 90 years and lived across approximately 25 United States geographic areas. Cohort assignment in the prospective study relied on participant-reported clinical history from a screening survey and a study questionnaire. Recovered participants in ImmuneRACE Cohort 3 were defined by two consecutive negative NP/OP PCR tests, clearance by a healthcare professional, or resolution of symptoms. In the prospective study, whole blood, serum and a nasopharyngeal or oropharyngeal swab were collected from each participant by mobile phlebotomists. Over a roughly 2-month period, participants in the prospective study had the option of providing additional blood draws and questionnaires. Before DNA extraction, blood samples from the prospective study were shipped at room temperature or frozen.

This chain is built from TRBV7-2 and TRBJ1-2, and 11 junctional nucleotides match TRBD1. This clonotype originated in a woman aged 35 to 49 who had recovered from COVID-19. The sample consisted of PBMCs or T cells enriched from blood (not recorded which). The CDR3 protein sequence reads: CASSAGTGGTYGYTF. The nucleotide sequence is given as TGTGCCAGCAGCGCGGGGACAGGGGGGACCTATGGCTACACCTTC.